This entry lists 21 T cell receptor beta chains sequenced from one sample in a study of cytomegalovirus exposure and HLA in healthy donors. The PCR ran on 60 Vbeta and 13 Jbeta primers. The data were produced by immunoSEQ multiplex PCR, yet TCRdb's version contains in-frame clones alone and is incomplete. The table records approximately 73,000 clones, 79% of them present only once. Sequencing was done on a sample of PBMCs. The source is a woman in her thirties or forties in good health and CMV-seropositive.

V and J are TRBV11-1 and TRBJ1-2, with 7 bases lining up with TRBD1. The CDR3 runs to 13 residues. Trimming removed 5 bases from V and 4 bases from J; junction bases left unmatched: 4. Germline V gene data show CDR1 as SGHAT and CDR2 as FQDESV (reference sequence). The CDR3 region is CASSERDSYGYTF. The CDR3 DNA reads TGTGCCAGCAGCGAACGGGACAGCTATGGCTACACCTTC.

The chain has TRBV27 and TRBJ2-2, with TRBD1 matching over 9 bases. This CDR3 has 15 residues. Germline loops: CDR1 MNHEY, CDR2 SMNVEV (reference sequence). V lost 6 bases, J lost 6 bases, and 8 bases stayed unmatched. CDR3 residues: CASRPRTGVPGELFF. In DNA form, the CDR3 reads TGTGCCAGCAGACCACGGACAGGGGTTCCCGGGGAGCTGTTTTTT.

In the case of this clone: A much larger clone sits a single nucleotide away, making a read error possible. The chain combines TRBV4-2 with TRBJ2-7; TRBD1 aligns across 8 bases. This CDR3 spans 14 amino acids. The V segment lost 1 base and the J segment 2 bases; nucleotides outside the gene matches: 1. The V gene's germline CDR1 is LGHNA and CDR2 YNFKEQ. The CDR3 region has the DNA TGTGCCAGCAGCCAAGGACAGGGGACCTACGAGCAGTACTTC. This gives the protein CASSQGQGTYEQYF.

The CDR3 loop reads CASNALAGSSYEQYF. Written as DNA, the CDR3 is TGTGCCAGCAATGCCCTAGCGGGGAGCTCCTACGAGCAGTACTTC. The chain recombines TRBV28 with TRBJ2-7; 9 bases are shared with TRBD2. With V trimmed by 7 bases and J by 0 bases, 7 bases remained unmatched. Germline values: CDR1 MDHEN, CDR2 SYDVKM. CDR3 length equals 15 residues. Filled out from reference TRBV28 and TRBJ2-7, the complete variable domain reads DVKVTQSSRYLVKRTGEKVFLECVQDMDHENMFWYRQDPGLGLRLIYFSYDVKMKEKGDIPEGYSVSREKKERFSLILESASTNQTSMYLCASNALAGSSYEQYFGPGTRLTVT.

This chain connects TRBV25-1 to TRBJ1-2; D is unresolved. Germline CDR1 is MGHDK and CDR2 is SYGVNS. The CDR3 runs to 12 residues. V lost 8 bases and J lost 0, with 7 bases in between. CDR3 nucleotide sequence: TGTGCCAGCTTCTATACTAACTATGGCTACACCTTC. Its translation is CASFYTNYGYTF.

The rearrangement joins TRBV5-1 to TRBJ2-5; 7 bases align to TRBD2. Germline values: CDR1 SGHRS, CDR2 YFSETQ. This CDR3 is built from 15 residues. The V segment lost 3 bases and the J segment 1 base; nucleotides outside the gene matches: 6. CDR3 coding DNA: TGCGCCAGCAGCTCTAGCGGAGGCAGCCAAGAGACCCAGTACTTC. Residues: CASSSSGGSQETQYF.

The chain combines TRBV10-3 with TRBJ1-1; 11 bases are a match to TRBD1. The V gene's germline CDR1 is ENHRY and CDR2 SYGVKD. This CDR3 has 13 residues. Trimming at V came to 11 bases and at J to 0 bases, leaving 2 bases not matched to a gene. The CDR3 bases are TGTGCCGTGGGACAGGGGGTGAACACTGAAGCTTTCTTT. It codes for CAVGQGVNTEAFF.

In DNA, the CDR3 is TGTGCCAGCAGGATTGCGGGAGGGAGAGGCGAGCAGTACTTC. Translated, it gives CASRIAGGRGEQYF. J is TRBJ2-7 and V is TRBV28, with TRBD2 matching 9 bases. J lost 6 bases, V lost 6 bases, and 9 bases had no gene match. The CDR3 is 14 residues long. From germline, CDR1 is MDHEN and CDR2 SYDVKM.

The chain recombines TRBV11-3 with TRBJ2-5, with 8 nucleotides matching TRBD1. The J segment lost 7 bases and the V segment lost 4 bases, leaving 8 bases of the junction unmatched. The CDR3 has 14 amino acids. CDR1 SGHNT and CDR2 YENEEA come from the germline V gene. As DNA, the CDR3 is TGTGCCAGCAGCTCTGACAGGGGTGGAGGGACCCAGTACTTC. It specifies CASSSDRGGGTQYF. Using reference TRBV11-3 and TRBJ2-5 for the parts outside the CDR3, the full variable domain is EAGVVQSPRYKIIEKKQPVAFWCNPISGHNTLYWYLQNLGQGPELLIRYENEEAVDDSQLPKDRFSAERLKGVDSTLKIQPAELGDSAVYLCASSSDRGGGTQYFGPGTRLLVL.

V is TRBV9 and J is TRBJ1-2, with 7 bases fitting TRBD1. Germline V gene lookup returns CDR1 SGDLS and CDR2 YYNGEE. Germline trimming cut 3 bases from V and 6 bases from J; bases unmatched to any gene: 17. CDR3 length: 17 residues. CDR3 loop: CASSDSQRGPRGDGYTF. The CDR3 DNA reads TGTGCCAGCAGCGATTCTCAAAGGGGGCCAAGAGGGGATGGCTACACCTTC.

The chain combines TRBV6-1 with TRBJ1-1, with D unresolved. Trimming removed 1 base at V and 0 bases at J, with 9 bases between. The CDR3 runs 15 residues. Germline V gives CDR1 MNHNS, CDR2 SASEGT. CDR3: CASSEERQVNTEAFF. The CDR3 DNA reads TGTGCCAGCAGTGAAGAACGGCAGGTGAACACTGAAGCTTTCTTT.

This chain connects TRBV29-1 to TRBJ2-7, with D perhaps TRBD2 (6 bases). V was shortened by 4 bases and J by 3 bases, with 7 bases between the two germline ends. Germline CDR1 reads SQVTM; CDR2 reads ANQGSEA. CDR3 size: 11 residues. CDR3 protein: CSVAGVYEQYF. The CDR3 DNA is TGCAGCGTTGCGGGGGTCTACGAGCAGTACTTC.

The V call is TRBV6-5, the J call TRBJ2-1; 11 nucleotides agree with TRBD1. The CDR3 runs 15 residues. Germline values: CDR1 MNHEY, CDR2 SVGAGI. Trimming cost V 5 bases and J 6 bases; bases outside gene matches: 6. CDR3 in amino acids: CASSDWDRGGNEQFF. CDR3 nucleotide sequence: TGTGCCAGCAGTGACTGGGACAGGGGGGGCAATGAGCAGTTCTTC.

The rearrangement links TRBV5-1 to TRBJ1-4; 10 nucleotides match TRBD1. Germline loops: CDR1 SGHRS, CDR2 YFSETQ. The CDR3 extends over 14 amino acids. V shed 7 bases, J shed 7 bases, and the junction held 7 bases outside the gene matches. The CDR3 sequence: CASRSGTGVEKLFF. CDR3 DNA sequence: TGCGCCAGCCGATCCGGGACAGGGGTTGAAAAACTGTTTTTT.

CDR3 sequence: CASSKYRAPQETQYF. The DNA of the CDR3 is TGTGCCAGCAGTAAATACAGGGCCCCCCAAGAGACCCAGTACTTC. This chain uses TRBV2 with TRBJ2-5, with D possibly being TRBD1 (6 bases). The length of the CDR3 is 15 residues. Germline V gives CDR1 SNHLY, CDR2 FYNNEI. V dropped 5 bases and J dropped 1 base, with 14 bases sitting between them.

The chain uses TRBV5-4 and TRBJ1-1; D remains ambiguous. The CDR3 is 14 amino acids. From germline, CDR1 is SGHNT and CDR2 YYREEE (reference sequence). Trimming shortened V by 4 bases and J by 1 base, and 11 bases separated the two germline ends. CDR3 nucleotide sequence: TGTGCCAGCAGCCCTACTGGGAGGAACACTGAAGCTTTCTTT. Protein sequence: CASSPTGRNTEAFF.

In nucleotides, the CDR3 is TGTGCCAGCAGTCGAGGCGGCGTCCCCCTACCGCATGAGCAGTTCTTC. This sequence encodes CASSRGGVPLPHEQFF. The gene calls are TRBV7-8 and TRBJ2-1; the D is unclear. The germline gives CDR1 SGHVS, CDR2 FQNEAQ. The CDR3 covers 16 residues. The germline V and J ends were trimmed by 6 bases and 8 bases, with 23 bases remaining between them.

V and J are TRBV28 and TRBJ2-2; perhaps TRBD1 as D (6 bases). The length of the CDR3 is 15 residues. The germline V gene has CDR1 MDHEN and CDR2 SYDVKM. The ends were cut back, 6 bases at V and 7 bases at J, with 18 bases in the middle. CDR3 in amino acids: CASRGTGKIVGELFF. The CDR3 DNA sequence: TGTGCCAGCAGGGGAACAGGGAAAATTGTCGGGGAGCTGTTTTTT.

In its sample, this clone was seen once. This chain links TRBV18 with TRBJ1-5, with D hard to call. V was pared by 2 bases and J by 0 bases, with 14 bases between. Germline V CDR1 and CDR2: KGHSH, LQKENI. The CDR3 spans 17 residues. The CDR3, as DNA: TGTGCCAGCTCACCAAAGCAGCTAGATATTAGCAATCAGCCCCAGCATTTT. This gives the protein CASSPKQLDISNQPQHF.

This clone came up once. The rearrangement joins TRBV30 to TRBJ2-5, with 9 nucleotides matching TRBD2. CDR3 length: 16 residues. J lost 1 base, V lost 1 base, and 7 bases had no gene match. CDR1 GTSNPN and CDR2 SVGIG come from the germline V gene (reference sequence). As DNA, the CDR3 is TGTGCCTGGAGTGGTGGACGGGGACTAGCCCAAGAGACCCAGTACTTC. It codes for CAWSGGRGLAQETQYF. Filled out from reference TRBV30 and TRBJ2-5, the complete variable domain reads SQTIHQWPATLVQPVGSPLSLECTVEGTSNPNLYWYRQAAGRGLQLLFYSVGIGQISSEVPQNLSASRPQDRQFILSSKKLLLSDSGFYLCAWSGGRGLAQETQYFGPGTRLLVL.

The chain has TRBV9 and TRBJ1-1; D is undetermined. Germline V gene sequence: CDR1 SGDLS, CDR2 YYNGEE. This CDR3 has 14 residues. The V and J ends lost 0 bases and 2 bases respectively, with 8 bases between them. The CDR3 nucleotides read TGTGCCAGCAGCGTAGTGGGCAGCAACACTGAAGCTTTCTTT. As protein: CASSVVGSNTEAFF.